These T cell receptor beta chains were read from a single sample in a study of patients and donors after allogeneic stem cell transplantation. TCRdb ran MiXCR on the RT-PCR reads and lists one entry per CDR3 protein. The sample has about a million distinct CDR3 sequences, roughly 18% seen once. The sample comprised blood, either unsorted or a sorted T cell fraction (not recorded which). These receptor sequences come from a human donor who was either an allogeneic HSCT recipient or a stem cell or donor lymphocyte infusion donor (not recorded which). It is not recorded whose cells these are; they may come from a transplant donor. The CDR3 runs from the conserved cysteine through the conserved F or W. D genes are given only for firm matches. Only part of the rows carry a size: once, few, many, or a class if the clone is expanded.

>NA|TRBD2|TRBJ2-1|TRBV2
CASSDQLAGGYNEQFF
TGTGCCAGCAGTGATCAGCTGGCGGGGGGTTACAATGAGCAGTTCTTC
>few|NA|TRBJ2-1|TRBV7-9
CASSFQPPGFSYNEQFF
TGTGCCAGCAGCTTCCAACCCCCGGGTTTCTCCTACAATGAGCAGTTCTTC
>NA|TRBD2|TRBJ2-5|TRBV9
CASSETHSWASGQETQYF
TGTGCCAGCAGCGAGACGCATAGCTGGGCTAGCGGACAAGAGACCCAGTACTTC
>many|NA|TRBJ2-2|TRBV29-1
CSVLGNTGELFF
TGCAGCGTTCTGGGGAACACCGGGGAGCTGTTTTTT
>few|TRBD2|TRBJ2-3|TRBV10-3
CAIGPGLAGTDTQYF
TGTGCCATCGGCCCGGGACTAGCGGGCACAGATACGCAGTATTTT
>NA|NA|TRBJ2-3|TRBV6-5
CASSYEGSADTQYF
TGTGCCAGCAGTTACGAGGGAAGTGCAGATACGCAGTATTTT
>NA|NA|TRBJ2-3|TRBV2
CASNTILGRTDTQYF
TGTGCCAGCAACACAATCCTAGGGAGAACAGATACGCAGTATTTT
>NA|TRBD2|TRBJ2-5|TRBV6-5
CASSYRTRGGRETQYF
TGTGCCAGCAGTTATCGAACGCGGGGGGGCCGGGAGACCCAGTACTTC
>NA|NA|TRBJ2-1|TRBV11-2
CASGLGEQFF
TGTGCCAGCGGTCTAGGTGAGCAGTTCTTC
>few|NA|TRBJ2-2|TRBV24-1
CATSDPRQSNTGELFF
TGTGCCACCAGTGATCCCCGACAGTCGAACACCGGGGAGCTGTTTTTT
>NA|NA|TRBJ1-5|TRBV6-2/TRBV6-3
CASTVNLGQPQHF
TGTGCCAGTACAGTTAACCTGGGTCAGCCCCAGCATTTT
>NA|NA|TRBJ1-1|TRBV7-3
CASSLSGRGSAMNTEAFF
TGTGCCAGCAGCTTAAGCGGGCGGGGGTCCGCCATGAACACTGAAGCTTTCTTT
>few|NA|TRBJ2-3|TRBV4-2
CASSSEPTDTQYF
TGTGCCAGCAGCTCCGAACCCACAGATACGCAGTATTTT
>NA|NA|TRBJ2-3|TRBV2
CASGGTAVTDTQYF
TGTGCCAGCGGCGGGACAGCAGTCACAGATACGCAGTATTTT
>NA|NA|TRBJ1-1|TRBV3-1
CASSPKDGVTEAFF
TGTGCCAGCAGCCCTAAGGACGGGGTAACTGAAGCTTTCTTT
>NA|NA|TRBJ2-2|TRBV29-1
CSVGDKATGELFF
TGCAGCGTTGGGGACAAAGCGACCGGGGAGCTGTTTTTT
>NA|TRBD2|TRBJ2-1|TRBV10-2
CASSEPGLAGGFGYNEQFF
TGCGCCAGCAGTGAACCTGGACTAGCGGGAGGTTTCGGATACAATGAGCAGTTCTTC
>NA|TRBD1|TRBJ2-7|TRBV20-1
CSASWDSGTYEQYF
TGCAGTGCCAGCTGGGACAGTGGGACCTACGAGCAGTACTTC
>NA|NA|TRBJ1-2|TRBV18
CASSPRQGVDYGYTF
TGTGCCAGCTCACCACGCCAGGGAGTCGACTATGGCTACACCTTC
>NA|NA|TRBJ2-7|TRBV7-6
CASSLVASSDYEQYF
TGTGCCAGCAGCTTAGTGGCTAGTTCGGACTACGAGCAGTACTTC
>NA|TRBD2|TRBJ2-6|TRBV5-1
CASSSRERPGANVLTF
TGCGCCAGCAGCTCGCGGGAGAGACCTGGGGCCAACGTCCTGACTTTC
>few|NA|TRBJ1-6|TRBV9
CASSVGAGRDSPLHF
TGTGCCAGCAGCGTAGGTGCAGGGAGGGATTCACCCCTCCACTTT
>few|TRBD1|TRBJ1-2|TRBV25-1
CASAVGGYPGGYTF
TGTGCCAGCGCGGTAGGGGGCTACCCCGGAGGCTACACCTTC
>few|TRBD1|TRBJ1-2|TRBV12-3/TRBV12-4
CASSSHDRATYGYTF
TGTGCCAGCAGTTCCCACGACAGGGCTACCTATGGCTACACCTTC
>few|TRBD1|TRBJ1-2|TRBV7-9
CASKQGVGGYTF
TGTGCCAGCAAACAGGGGGTCGGTGGCTACACCTTC
>few|TRBD1|TRBJ1-1|TRBV15
CATSRGTGQGNTEAFF
TGTGCCACCAGCAGAGGTACCGGACAGGGGAACACTGAAGCTTTCTTT
>few|NA|TRBJ1-1|TRBV4-3
CASSQDPVGTEAFF
TGCGCCAGCAGCCAAGATCCGGTAGGCACTGAAGCTTTCTTT
>few|NA|TRBJ1-1|TRBV25-1
CASSGSWDQAPGTEAFF
TGTGCCAGCAGTGGGTCGTGGGATCAGGCCCCGGGAACTGAAGCTTTCTTT
>NA|TRBD2|TRBJ2-1|TRBV10-3
CATQGLAGGLSSYNEQFF
TGTGCCACCCAGGGACTAGCGGGGGGGTTGAGCTCCTACAATGAGCAGTTCTTC
>few|NA|TRBJ1-1|TRBV7-3
CASSLGIGGTEAFF
TGTGCCAGCAGCTTAGGTATAGGGGGTACTGAAGCTTTCTTT
>NA|TRBD1|TRBJ2-5|TRBV20-1
CSARASGTGQETQYF
TGCAGTGCTAGAGCCTCCGGGACAGGGCAGGAGACCCAGTACTTC
>few|NA|TRBJ1-1|TRBV5-1
CASSLAGPETEAFF
TGCGCCAGCAGCTTGGCCGGCCCCGAGACTGAAGCTTTCTTT
>few|TRBD1|TRBJ2-7|TRBV9
CASSAGQGKYEQYF
TGTGCCAGCAGCGCCGGACAGGGAAAATACGAGCAGTACTTC
>many|NA|TRBJ1-2|TRBV12-3/TRBV12-4
CASSLPKNYGYTF
TGTGCCAGCAGTTTACCGAAAAACTATGGCTACACCTTC
>NA|TRBD1|TRBJ1-2|TRBV5-1
CASSSGGSNYGYTF
TGCGCCAGCAGCTCAGGGGGGAGTAACTATGGCTACACCTTC
>few|NA|TRBJ2-2|TRBV24-1
CATSDRRQRAGELFF
TGTGCCACCAGTGACCGGCGACAGCGTGCCGGGGAGCTGTTTTTT
>few|TRBD2|TRBJ2-7|TRBV29-1
CSVQGTSGGSSYEQYF
TGCAGCGTCCAAGGGACTAGCGGGGGGAGCTCCTACGAGCAGTACTTC
>NA|TRBD2|TRBJ2-5|TRBV5-6
CASSPIAGKEETQYF
TGTGCCAGCAGCCCAATAGCGGGAAAAGAGGAGACCCAGTACTTC
>NA|TRBD2|TRBJ2-7|TRBV20-1
CSARPSGSGPLGQYF
TGCAGTGCTAGACCTAGCGGGAGTGGTCCTTTAGGGCAGTACTTC
>NA|NA|TRBJ2-7|TRBV7-9
CASSFLQGLGANEQYF
TGTGCCAGCAGCTTCCTCCAGGGTCTGGGGGCGAACGAGCAGTACTTC
>many|TRBD1|TRBJ2-2|TRBV6-1
CASRAGTDTGELFF
TGTGCCAGCAGAGCAGGGACAGACACCGGGGAGCTGTTTTTT
>NA|NA|TRBJ2-7|TRBV6-5
CASSYTIRIPGYSYEQYF
TGTGCCAGCAGTTACACCATCCGTATTCCGGGTTACTCCTACGAGCAGTACTTC
>many|NA|TRBJ2-7|TRBV7-9
CASSLVSNHYEQYF
TGTGCCAGCAGCTTAGTGAGCAACCACTACGAGCAGTACTTC
>NA|TRBD2|TRBJ2-7|TRBV3-1
CASSKPGLAPSEQYF
TGTGCCAGCAGCAAACCTGGACTAGCCCCCTCCGAGCAGTACTTC
>few|NA|TRBJ2-5|TRBV10-3
CAISVGRGETQYF
TGTGCCATCAGTGTAGGCAGGGGAGAGACCCAGTACTTC
>NA|NA|TRBJ2-1|TRBV5-1
CASSFGTNREQFF
TGCGCCAGCAGCTTCGGGACCAACAGAGAGCAGTTCTTC
>NA|NA|TRBJ2-1|TRBV6-5
CASSYSPGFSYNEQFF
TGTGCCAGCAGTTACTCCCCAGGGTTCTCCTACAATGAGCAGTTCTTC
>many|NA|TRBJ2-7|TRBV12-3/TRBV12-4
CASRDRYEQYF
TGTGCCAGCAGAGACCGATACGAGCAGTACTTC
>NA|TRBD1|TRBJ1-1|TRBV7-3
CASSLSRDRATEAFF
TGTGCCAGCAGCTTAAGTAGAGACAGGGCCACTGAAGCTTTCTTT
>NA|TRBD1|TRBJ1-5|TRBV20-1
CSAHRGGNQPQHF
TGCAGTGCTCACAGGGGTGGCAATCAGCCCCAGCATTTT
>NA|NA|TRBJ2-6|TRBV2
CASSDGRSGANVLTF
TGTGCCAGCAGTGATGGGCGCTCTGGGGCCAACGTCCTGACTTTC
>NA|NA|TRBJ2-5|TRBV5-1
CASSIQRAQETQYF
TGCGCCAGCAGCATACAGCGGGCCCAGGAGACCCAGTACTTC
>NA|TRBD2|TRBJ2-3|TRBV9
CASSVDRTSGTDTQYF
TGTGCCAGCAGCGTAGATCGGACTAGCGGCACAGATACGCAGTATTTT
>few|TRBD2|TRBJ2-1|TRBV7-9
CASSLGGLAGLYNEQFF
TGTGCCAGCAGCTTAGGGGGACTAGCGGGATTATACAATGAGCAGTTCTTC
>NA|NA|TRBJ2-7|TRBV2
CASSSPGSVRTYEQYF
TGTGCCAGCAGTTCCCCGGGGAGCGTACGCACCTACGAGCAGTACTTC
>few|TRBD2|TRBJ2-2|TRBV20-1
CSARTSGNSNTGELFF
TGCAGTGCACGGACTAGCGGGAACTCGAACACCGGGGAGCTGTTTTTT
>NA|NA|TRBJ1-4|TRBV4-1
CASNELINEKLFF
TGCGCCAGCAACGAGCTTATTAATGAAAAACTGTTTTTT
>few|NA|TRBJ2-1|TRBV2
CASSTSGLAGIDEQFF
NA